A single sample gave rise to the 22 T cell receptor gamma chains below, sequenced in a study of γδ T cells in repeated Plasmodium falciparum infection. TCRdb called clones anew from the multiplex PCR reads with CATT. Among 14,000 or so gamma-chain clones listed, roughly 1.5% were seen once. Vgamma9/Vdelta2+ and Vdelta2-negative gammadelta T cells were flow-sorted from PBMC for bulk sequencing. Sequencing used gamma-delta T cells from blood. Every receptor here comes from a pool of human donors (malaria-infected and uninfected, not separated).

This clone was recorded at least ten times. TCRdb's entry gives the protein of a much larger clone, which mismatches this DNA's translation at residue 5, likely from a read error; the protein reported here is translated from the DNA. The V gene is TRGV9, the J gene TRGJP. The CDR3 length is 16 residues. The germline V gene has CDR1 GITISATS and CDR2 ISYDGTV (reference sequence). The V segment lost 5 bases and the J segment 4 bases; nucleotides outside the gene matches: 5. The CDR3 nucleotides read TGTGCCTTGTGGGGCCGCCAAGAGTTGGGCAAAAAAATCAAGGTATTT. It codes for CALWGRQELGKKIKVF.

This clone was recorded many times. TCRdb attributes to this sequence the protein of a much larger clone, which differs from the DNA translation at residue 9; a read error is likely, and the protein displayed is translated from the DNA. Here the CDR3 DNA reads TGTGCCACCTGGGCCTTGGTTAAGAGACTCTTT. This sequence encodes CATWALVKRLF. The chain has TRGV8 and TRGJ1 or TRGJ2. The germline V gene encodes CDR1 VENAVY and CDR2 YDSYNSRV. The CDR3 has 11 amino acids.

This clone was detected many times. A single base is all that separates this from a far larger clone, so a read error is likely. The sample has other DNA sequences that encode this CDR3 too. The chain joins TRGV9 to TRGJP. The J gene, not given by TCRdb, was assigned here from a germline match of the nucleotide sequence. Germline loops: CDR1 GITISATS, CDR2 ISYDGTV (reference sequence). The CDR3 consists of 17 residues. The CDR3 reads CALWEDHQELGKKIKVF. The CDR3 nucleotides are TGCGCCTTGTGGGAGGATCATCAAGAGTTGGGCAAAAAAATCAAGGTATTT.

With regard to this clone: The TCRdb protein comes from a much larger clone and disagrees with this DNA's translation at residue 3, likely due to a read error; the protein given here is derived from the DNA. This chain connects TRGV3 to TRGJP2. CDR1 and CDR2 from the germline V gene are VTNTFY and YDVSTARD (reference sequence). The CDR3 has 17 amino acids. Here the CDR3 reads CAAWDRFSRSSDWIKTF. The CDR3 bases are TGTGCCGCCTGGGACAGGTTTAGTCGGAGTAGTGATTGGATCAAGACGTTT.

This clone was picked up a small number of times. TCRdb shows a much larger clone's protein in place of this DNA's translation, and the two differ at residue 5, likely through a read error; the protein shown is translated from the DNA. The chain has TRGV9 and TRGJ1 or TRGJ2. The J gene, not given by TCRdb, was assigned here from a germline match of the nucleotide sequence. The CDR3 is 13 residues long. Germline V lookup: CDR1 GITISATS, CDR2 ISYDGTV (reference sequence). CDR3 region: CALWGVHTYKKLF. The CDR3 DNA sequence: TGTGCCTTGTGGGGGGTGCATACCTATAAGAAACTCTTT.

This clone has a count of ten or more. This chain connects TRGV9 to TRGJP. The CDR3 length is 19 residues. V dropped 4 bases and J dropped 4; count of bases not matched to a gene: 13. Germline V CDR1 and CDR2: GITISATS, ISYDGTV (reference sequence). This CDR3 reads CALWDHPEGQELGKKIKVF. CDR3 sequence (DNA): TGTGCCTTGTGGGACCACCCAGAGGGTCAAGAGTTGGGCAAAAAAATCAAGGTATTT.

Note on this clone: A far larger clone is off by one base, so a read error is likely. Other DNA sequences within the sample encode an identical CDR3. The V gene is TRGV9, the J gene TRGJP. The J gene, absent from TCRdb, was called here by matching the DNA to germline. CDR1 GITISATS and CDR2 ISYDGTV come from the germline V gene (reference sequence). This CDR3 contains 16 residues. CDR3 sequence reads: CALWEATGLGKKIKVF. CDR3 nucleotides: TGTGCCCTGTGGGAGGCCACGGGGTTGGGCAAAAAAATCAAGGTATTT.

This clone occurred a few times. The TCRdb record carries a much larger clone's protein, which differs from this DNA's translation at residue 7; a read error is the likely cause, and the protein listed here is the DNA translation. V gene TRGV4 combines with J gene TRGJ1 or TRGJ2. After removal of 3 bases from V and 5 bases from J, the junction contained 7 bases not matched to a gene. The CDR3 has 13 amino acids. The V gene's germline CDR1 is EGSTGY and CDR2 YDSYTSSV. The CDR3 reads CATWDSGHYKKLF. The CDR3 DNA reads TGTGCCACCTGGGATTCTGGCCATTATAAGAAACTCTTT.

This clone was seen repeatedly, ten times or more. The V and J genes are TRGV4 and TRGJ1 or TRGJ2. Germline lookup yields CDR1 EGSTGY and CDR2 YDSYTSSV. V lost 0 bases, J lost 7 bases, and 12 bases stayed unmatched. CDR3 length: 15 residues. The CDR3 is CATWDGPLYIYKKLF. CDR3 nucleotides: TGTGCCACCTGGGATGGGCCCCTATATATATATAAGAAACTCTTT.

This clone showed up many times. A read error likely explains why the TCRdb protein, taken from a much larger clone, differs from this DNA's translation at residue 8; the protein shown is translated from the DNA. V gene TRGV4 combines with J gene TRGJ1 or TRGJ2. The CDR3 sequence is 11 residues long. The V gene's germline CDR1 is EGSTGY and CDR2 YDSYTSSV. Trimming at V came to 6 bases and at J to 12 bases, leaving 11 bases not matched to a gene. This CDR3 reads CATWTSDTKLF. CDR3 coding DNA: TGTGCCACCTGGACTTCGGATACGAAACTCTTT.

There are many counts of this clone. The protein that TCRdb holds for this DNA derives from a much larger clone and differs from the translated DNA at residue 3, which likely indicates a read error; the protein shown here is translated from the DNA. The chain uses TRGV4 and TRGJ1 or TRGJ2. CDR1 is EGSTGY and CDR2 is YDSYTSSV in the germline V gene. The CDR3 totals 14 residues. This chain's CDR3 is CASWDSMNYYKKLF. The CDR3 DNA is TGTGCCTCCTGGGATTCAATGAATTATTATAAGAAACTCTTT.

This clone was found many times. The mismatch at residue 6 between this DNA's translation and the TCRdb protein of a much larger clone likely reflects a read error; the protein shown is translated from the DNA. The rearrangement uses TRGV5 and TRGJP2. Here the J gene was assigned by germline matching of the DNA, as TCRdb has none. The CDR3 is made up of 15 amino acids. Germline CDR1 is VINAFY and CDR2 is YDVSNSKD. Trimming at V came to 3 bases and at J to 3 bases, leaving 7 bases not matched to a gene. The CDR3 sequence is CATWDGSRSDWIKTF. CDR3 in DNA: TGTGCCACCTGGGACGGTTCACGTAGTGATTGGATCAAGACGTTT.

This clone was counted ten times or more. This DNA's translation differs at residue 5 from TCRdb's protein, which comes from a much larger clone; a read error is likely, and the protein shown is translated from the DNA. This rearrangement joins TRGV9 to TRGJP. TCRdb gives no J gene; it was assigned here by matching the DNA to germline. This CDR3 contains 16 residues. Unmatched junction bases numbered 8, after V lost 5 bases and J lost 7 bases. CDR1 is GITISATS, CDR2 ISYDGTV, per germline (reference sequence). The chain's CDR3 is CALWGLRELGKKIKVF. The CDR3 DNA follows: TGTGCCTTGTGGGGGCTCCGGGAGTTGGGCAAAAAAATCAAGGTATTT.

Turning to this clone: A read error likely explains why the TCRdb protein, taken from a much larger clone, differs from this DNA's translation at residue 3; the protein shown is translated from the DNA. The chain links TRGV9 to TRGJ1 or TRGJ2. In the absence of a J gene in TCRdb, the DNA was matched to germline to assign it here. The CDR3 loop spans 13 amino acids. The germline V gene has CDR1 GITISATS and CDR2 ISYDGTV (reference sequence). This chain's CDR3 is CAMWEVPDNKKLF. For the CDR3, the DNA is TGTGCCATGTGGGAGGTGCCAGATAATAAGAAACTCTTT.

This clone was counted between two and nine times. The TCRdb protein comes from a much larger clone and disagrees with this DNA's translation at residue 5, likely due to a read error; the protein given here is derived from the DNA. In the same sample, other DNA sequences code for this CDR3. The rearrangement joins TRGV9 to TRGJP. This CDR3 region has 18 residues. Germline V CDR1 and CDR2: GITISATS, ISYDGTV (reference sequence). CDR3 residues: CALWKVSRQELGKKIKVF. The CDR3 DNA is TGTGCCTTGTGGAAGGTGAGCCGGCAGGAGTTGGGCAAAAAAATCAAGGTATTT.

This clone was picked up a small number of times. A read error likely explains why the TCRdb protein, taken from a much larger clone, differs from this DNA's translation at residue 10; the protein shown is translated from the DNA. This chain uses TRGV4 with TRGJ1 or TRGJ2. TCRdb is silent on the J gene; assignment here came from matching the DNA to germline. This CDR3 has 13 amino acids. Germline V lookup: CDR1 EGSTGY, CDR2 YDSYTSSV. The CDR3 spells CATWYRDYYRKLF. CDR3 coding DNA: TGTGCCACCTGGTACCGCGATTATTATAGGAAACTCTTT.

CDR3 residues: CALWEVKTLFSLWWFKIF. DNA of the CDR3: TGTGCCTTGTGGGAGGTGAAAACTCTTTTTTCCCTCTGGTGGTTCAAGATATTT. The chain has TRGV9 and TRGJP1. The J gene is not listed in TCRdb, so it was assigned here from a DNA match to germline. From germline, CDR1 is GITISATS and CDR2 ISYDGTV (reference sequence). Losses at the gene ends were 0 bases for V and 11 bases for J; bases not matched to a gene: 21. This CDR3 comprises 18 residues.

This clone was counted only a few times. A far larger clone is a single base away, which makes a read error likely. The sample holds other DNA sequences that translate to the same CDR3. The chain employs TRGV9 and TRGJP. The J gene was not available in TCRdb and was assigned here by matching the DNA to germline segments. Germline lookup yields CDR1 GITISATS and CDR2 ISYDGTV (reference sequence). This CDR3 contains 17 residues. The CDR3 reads CALWDPAQELGKKIKVF. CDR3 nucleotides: TGTGCCTTGTGGGACCCCGCCCAAGAGTTGGGTAAAAAAATCAAGGTATTT.

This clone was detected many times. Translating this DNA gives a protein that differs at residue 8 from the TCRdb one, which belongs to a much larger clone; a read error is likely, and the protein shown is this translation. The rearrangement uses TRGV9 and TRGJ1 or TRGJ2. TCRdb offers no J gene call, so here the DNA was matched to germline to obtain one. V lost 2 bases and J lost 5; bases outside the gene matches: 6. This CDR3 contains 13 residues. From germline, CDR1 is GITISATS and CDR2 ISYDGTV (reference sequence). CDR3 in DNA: TGTGCCTTGTGGGAGGACCATCATTATAAGAAACTCTTT. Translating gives CALWEDHHYKKLF.

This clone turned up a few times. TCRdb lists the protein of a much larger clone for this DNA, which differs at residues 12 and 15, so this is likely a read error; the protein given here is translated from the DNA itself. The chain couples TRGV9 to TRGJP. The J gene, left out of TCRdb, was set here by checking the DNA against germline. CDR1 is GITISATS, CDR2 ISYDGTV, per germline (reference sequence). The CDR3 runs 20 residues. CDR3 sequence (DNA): TGTGCCTTGTGGGAGGTGGAGCAATGGGGCAAAAGGTTGGGCGAAAAAATCAAGGTATTT. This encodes CALWEVEQWGKRLGEKIKVF.

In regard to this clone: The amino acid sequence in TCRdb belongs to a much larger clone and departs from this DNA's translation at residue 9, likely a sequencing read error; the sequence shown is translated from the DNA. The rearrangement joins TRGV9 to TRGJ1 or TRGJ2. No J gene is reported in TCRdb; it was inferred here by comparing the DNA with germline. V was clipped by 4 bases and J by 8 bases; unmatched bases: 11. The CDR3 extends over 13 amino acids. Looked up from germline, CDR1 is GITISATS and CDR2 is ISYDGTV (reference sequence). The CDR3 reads CALWDLWGHKKLF. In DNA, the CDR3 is TGTGCCTTGTGGGATCTGTGGGGTCATAAGAAACTCTTT.

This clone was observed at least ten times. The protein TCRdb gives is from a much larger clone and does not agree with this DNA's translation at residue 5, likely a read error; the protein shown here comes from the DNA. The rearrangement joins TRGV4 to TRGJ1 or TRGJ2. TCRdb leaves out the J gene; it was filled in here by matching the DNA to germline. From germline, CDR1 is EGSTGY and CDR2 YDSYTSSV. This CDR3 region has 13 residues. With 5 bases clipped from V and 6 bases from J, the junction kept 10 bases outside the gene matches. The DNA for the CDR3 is TGTGCCACCTGGGGTGGTTGCGTTTATAAGAAACTCTTT. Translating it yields CATWGGCVYKKLF.